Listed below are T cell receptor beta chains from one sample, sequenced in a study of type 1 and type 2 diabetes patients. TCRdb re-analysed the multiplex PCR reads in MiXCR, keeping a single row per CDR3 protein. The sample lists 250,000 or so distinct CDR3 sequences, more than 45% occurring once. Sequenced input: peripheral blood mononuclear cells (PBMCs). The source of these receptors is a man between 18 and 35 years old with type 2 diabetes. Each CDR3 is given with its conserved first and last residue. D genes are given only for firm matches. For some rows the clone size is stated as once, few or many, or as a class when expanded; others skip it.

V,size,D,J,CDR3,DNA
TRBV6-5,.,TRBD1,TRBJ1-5,CASNRGILDQPQHF,TGTGCCAGCAACAGGGGTATATTAGATCAGCCCCAGCATTTT
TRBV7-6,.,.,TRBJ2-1,CASSLGSRYNEQFF,TGTGCCAGCAGCTTAGGTAGCAGATACAATGAGCAGTTCTTC
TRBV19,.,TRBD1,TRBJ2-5,CASSKMRGQGGSETQYF,TGTGCCAGTAGTAAGATGAGAGGACAGGGGGGATCAGAGACCCAGTACTTC
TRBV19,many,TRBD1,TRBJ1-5,CASSFRQGSNQPQHF,TGTGCCAGTAGTTTTCGACAGGGTAGCAATCAGCCCCAGCATTTT
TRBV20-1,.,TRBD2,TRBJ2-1,CSAPLAGAHNEQFF,TGCAGTGCTCCACTAGCGGGGGCACACAATGAGCAGTTCTTC
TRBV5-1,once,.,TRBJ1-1,CASSPSRAPGSTEAFF,TGCGCCAGCAGCCCATCTAGGGCCCCGGGGAGCACTGAAGCTTTCTTT
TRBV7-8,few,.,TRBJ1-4,CASSPREGGYNEKLFF,TGTGCCAGCAGCCCACGGGAAGGAGGCTATAATGAAAAACTGTTTTTT
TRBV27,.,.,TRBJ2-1,CASSHRLAIPNNEQFF,TGTGCCAGCAGTCACCGCTTGGCCATACCCAACAATGAGCAGTTCTTC
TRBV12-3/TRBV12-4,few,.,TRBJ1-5,CASSVALYQPQHF,TGTGCCAGCAGCGTGGCTCTGTATCAGCCCCAGCATTTT
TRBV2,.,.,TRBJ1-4,CASRWGPATNEKLFF,TGTGCCAGCAGATGGGGGCCTGCAACTAATGAAAAACTGTTTTTT
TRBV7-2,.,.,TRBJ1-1,CASSEDRYTEAFF,TGTGCCAGCAGCGAAGACAGGTACACTGAAGCTTTCTTT
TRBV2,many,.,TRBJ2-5,CASSERVGRSKETQYF,TGTGCCAGCAGTGAAAGGGTCGGACGTAGTAAGGAGACCCAGTACTTC
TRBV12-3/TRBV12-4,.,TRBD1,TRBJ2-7,CASSLGDSPYEQYF,TGTGCCAGCAGTCTCGGGGACAGCCCCTACGAGCAGTACTTC
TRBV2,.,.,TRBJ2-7,CASSRTVYEQYF,TGTGCCAGCAGTCGGACAGTATACGAGCAGTACTTC
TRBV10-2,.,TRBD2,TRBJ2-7,CASSERERGEQYF,TGCGCCAGCAGTGAGAGGGAGCGGGGCGAGCAGTACTTC
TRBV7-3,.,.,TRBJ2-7,CASRLGGGFYEQYF,TGTGCCAGCAGACTGGGAGGGGGATTCTACGAGCAGTACTTC
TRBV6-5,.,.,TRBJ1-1,CASRGDTANTEAFF,TGTGCCAGCAGGGGCGATACCGCCAACACTGAAGCTTTCTTT
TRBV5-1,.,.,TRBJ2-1,CASSPDIYYNEQFF,TGCGCCAGCAGCCCTGACATATACTACAATGAGCAGTTCTTC
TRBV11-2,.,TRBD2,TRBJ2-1,CASRLATGLAGTNEQFF,TGTGCCAGCAGGTTAGCCACAGGGCTAGCGGGGACCAATGAGCAGTTCTTC
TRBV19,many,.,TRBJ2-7,CASSIGGYEQYF,TGTGCCAGTAGTATTGGTGGCTACGAGCAGTACTTC
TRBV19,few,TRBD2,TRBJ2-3,CASSISSGRTNTQYF,TGTGCCAGTAGTATTTCCAGCGGGAGGACAAATACGCAGTATTTT
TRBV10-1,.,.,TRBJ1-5,CASSAGTDSNQPQHF,TGCGCCAGCAGCGCCGGGACGGATAGCAATCAGCCCCAGCATTTT
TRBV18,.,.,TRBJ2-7,CASSTAVPPYEQYF,TGTGCCAGCTCAACGGCCGTGCCCCCCTACGAGCAGTACTTC
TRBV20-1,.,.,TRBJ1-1,CSASTFLELNTEAFF,TGCAGTGCTAGTACATTTCTCGAATTGAACACTGAAGCTTTCTTT
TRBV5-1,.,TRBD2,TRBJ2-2,CASSRGGTGELFF,TGCGCCAGCAGCCGCGGGGGCACCGGGGAGCTGTTTTTT
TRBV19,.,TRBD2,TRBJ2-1,CASSIDGRANNEQFF,TGTGCCAGTAGTATTGACGGGAGGGCTAACAATGAGCAGTTCTTC
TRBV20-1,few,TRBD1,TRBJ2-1,CSAGTGRVDEQFF,TGCAGTGCTGGGACAGGGAGGGTCGATGAGCAGTTCTTC
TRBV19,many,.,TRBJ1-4,CASGSDEKLFF,TGTGCCAGTGGAAGCGACGAAAAACTGTTTTTT
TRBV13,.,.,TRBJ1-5,CASSLGEYSNQPQHF,TGTGCCAGCAGCTTAGGGGAATATAGCAATCAGCCCCAGCATTTT
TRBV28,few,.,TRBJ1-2,CASSFSSEYGYTF,TGTGCCAGCAGTTTTAGCTCGGAATATGGCTACACCTTC
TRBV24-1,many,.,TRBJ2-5,CATSDLRRGGETQYF,TGTGCCACCAGTGATTTACGGAGGGGCGGAGAGACCCAGTACTTC
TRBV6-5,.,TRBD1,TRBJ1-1,CAISDWTGIHTEAFF,TGTGCCATCAGTGATTGGACAGGGATTCACACTGAAGCTTTCTTT
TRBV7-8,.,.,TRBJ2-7,CASSLEWDEQYF,TGTGCCAGCAGCCTTGAGTGGGACGAGCAGTACTTC
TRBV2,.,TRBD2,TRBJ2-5,CASIPFAGGWRETQYF,TGTGCCAGCATCCCTTTCGCGGGGGGGTGGCGAGAGACCCAGTACTTC
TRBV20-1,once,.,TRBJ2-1,CSASSPYNEQFF,TGCAGTGCTAGTTCCCCCTACAATGAGCAGTTCTTC
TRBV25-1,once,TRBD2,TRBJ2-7,CASSASQGGRFWDEQYF,TGTGCCAGCAGTGCGTCTCAGGGCGGGAGATTTTGGGACGAGCAGTACTTC
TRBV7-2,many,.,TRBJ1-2,CASSSYISNGYTF,TGTGCCAGCAGCTCCTACATATCCAATGGCTACACCTTC
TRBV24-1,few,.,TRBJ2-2,CATGDSNTGELFF,TGTGCCACCGGCGACAGTAACACCGGGGAGCTGTTTTTT
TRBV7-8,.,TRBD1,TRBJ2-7,CASSLEGQGAHREQYF,TGTGCCAGCAGCTTAGAAGGACAGGGGGCGCATCGCGAGCAGTACTTC
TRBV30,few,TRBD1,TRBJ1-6,CAWSTGDRSPLHF,TGTGCCTGGAGTACAGGGGATCGTTCACCCCTCCACTTT
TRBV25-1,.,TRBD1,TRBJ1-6,CANSGTGAFSPLHF,TGTGCCAACAGTGGGACAGGGGCGTTTTCACCCCTCCACTTT
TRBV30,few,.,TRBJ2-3,CAWMDYTDTQYF,TGTGCCTGGATGGATTACACAGATACGCAGTATTTT
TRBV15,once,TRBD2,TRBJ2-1,CATSRDGTSINGQFF,TGTGCCACCAGCAGAGATGGGACTAGTATCAATGGGCAGTTCTTC
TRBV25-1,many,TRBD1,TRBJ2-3,CASSEGTEPDTQYF,TGTGCCAGCAGTGAGGGGACAGAGCCAGATACGCAGTATTTT
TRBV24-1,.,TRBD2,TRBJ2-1,CATSDLDRTSGESYNEQFF,TGTGCCACCAGTGATTTAGATCGGACTAGCGGGGAATCCTACAATGAGCAGTTCTTC
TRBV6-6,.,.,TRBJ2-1,CASSYSTENYNEQFF,TGTGCCAGCAGTTACTCGACCGAAAACTACAATGAGCAGTTCTTC
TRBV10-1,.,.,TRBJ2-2,CASSQVQMRVGGELFF,TGCGCCAGCAGCCAAGTGCAGATGCGCGTCGGCGGGGAGCTGTTTTTT
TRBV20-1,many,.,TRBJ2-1,CSASLYNEQFF,TGCAGTGCTAGTCTATACAATGAGCAGTTCTTC
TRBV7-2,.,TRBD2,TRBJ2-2,CASSLTSGRASGELFF,TGTGCCAGCAGCCTGACTAGCGGGAGGGCCTCCGGGGAGCTGTTTTTT
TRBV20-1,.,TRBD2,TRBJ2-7,CSARKTLAGGDEQYF,TGCAGTGCTAGGAAAACACTAGCGGGGGGAGACGAGCAGTACTTC
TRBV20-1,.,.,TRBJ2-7,CSARAPGHPTYEQYF,TGCAGTGCTAGAGCTCCGGGACACCCGACCTACGAGCAGTACTTC
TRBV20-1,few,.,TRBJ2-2,CSARRPQIGELFF,TGCAGTGCTAGACGACCTCAGATCGGGGAGCTGTTTTTT
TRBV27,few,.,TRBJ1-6,CASSSPTTDLGGPLHF,TGTGCCAGCAGTTCCCCTACGACGGACTTGGGTGGACCCCTCCACTTT
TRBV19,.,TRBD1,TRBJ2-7,CASSSQGTGDEQYF,TGTGCCAGTAGTTCCCAGGGGACAGGGGACGAGCAGTACTTC
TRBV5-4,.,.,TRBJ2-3,CACSSLLRGLTDTQYF,TGTGCCTGCAGCTCCTTACTTCGCGGGCTCACAGATACGCAGTATTTT
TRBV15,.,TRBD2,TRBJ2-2,CTTSSDDRLAVGGELFF,TGTACCACCAGCAGTGACGACCGACTAGCGGTTGGGGGGGAGCTGTTTTTT
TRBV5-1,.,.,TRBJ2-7,CASSLVGVVQYF,TGCGCCAGCAGCTTGGTAGGGGTGGTGCAGTACTTC
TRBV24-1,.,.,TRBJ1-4,CATSEGNRWGGGSEKLFF,TGTGCCACCAGTGAAGGGAACAGGTGGGGTGGGGGGAGTGAAAAACTGTTTTTT